The clone carrying this TCR beta chain was seen more than once but under ten times. The length of the CDR3 is 16 residues. CDR1 and CDR2 (germline): SEHNR, FQNEAQ (reference sequence). Trimming pared 1 base from V and 4 bases from J, leaving 14 bases between. This entry comes from a study of cytotoxic CD8 clonotypes in ibrutinib-treated CLL. Study-level information: Response was recorded as partial in roughly 24 patients and complete in 2; at median approximately 63 months, approximately 14 remained remitted and some 12 had progressed.

Some clones are missing from TCRdb's copy, which holds only in-frame ones; the method was immunoSEQ multiplex PCR. Altogether about 250,000 clones are present, roughly 70% being singletons, with the ten largest covering 15%. This sequence originates from a human donor with chronic lymphocytic leukemia. Material: PBMCs, obtained after 24 months of ibrutinib treatment. This rearrangement joins TRBV7-9 to TRBJ1-5; unclear D gene. The CDR3 spells CASSLVGEGPNQPQHF. CDR3 nucleotides: TGTGCCAGCAGCTTAGTTGGGGAGGGCCCAAATCAGCCCCAGCATTTT.